This T cell receptor beta chain was profiled in a study of CD8 T cells in ankylosing spondylitis. There are many counts of this clonotype. Its antigen is still unknown. Findings and limits, study-wide: In ankylosing spondylitis blood, a motif of roughly 8 highly homologous TCR beta variants appeared characteristic. Significant enrichment of disease-linked clones was reported in matched ankylosing spondylitis synovial fluid. Disease-linked clones, CD8+, were relatively rare in peripheral blood.

After removal of 2 bases from V and 3 bases from J, the junction contained 11 bases not matched to a gene. There are 17 residues in the CDR3. Per germline, CDR1 SGHRS and CDR2 YFSETQ. One entry per CDR3 protein, called by TCRdb with MiXCR from the 5' RACE reads. The table lists about 130,000 distinct CDR3 sequences, more than 5.5% of them singletons, with around 12% in the top ten. This chain joins TRBV5-1 and TRBJ2-1, with 7 bases fitting TRBD2. Source material: blood, either unsorted or a sorted T cell fraction (not recorded which). The origin of this receptor is a female donor with ankylosing spondylitis or in good health (not recorded which). CDR3 sequence (DNA): TGCGCCAGCAGCTTAATGGCTAGCGGCGCAAACTACAATGAGCAGTTCTTC. This codes for CASSLMASGANYNEQFF.